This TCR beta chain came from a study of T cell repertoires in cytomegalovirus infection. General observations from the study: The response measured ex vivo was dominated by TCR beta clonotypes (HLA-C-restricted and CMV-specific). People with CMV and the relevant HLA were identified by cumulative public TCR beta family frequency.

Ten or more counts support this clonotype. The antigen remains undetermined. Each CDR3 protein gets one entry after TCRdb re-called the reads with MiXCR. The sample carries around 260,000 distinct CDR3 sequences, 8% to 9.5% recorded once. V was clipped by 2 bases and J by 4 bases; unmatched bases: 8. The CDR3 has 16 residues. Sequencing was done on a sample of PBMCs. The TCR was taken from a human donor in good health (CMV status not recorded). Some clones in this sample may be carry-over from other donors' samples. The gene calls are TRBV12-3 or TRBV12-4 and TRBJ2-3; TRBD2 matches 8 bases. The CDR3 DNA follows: TGTGCCAGCAGTTTAACCTACGGGAGGGCCGCAGATACGCAGTATTTT. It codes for CASSLTYGRAADTQYF.